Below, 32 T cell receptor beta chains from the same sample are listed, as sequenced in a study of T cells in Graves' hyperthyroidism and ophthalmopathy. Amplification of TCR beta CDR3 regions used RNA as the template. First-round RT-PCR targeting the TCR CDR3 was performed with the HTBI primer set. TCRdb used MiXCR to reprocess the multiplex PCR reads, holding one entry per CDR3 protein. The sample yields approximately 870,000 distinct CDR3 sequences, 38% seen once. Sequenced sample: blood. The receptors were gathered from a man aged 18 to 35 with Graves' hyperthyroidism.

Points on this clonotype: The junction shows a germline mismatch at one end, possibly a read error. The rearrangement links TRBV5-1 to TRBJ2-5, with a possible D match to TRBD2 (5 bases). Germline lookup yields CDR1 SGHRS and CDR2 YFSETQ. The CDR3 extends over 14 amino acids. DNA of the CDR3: TGCGCCGGCAGCCCGGGGTCGTTACAAGAGACCCAGTACTTC. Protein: CAGSPGSLQETQYF.

Here the CDR3 DNA reads TGCAGCGTAAATACGGGGGATGGCGAGACCCAGTACTTC. Translated: CSVNTGDGETQYF. The chain uses TRBV29-1 and TRBJ2-5; the D gene is possibly TRBD2 (6 bases). The CDR3 consists of 13 residues. The V end was cut by 6 bases, the J end by 5 bases, with 16 bases between. CDR1 SQVTM and CDR2 ANQGSEA come from the germline V gene.

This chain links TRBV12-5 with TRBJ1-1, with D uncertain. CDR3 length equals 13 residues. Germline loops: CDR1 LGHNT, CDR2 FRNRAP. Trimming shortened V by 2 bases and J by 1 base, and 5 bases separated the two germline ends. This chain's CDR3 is CASGLTRNTEAFF. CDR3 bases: TGTGCTAGTGGTTTGACCAGGAACACTGAAGCTTTCTTT.

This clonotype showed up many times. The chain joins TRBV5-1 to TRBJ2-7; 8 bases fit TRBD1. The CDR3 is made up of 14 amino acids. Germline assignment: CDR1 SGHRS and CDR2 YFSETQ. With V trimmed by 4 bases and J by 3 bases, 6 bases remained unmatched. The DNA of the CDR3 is TGCGCCAGCAGCCCAGGGACAGGTAACTACGAGCAGTACTTC. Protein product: CASSPGTGNYEQYF.

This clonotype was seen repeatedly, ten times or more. The CDR3 DNA follows: TGTGCCAGCAGCTTAGCGCATGGGGCGTCTGGGGCCAACGTCCTGACTTTC. It translates to CASSLAHGASGANVLTF. The J gene is TRBJ2-6, the V gene TRBV7-9; maybe TRBD1 (5 bases). With 0 bases removed from V and 1 base from J, the gap between germline ends came to 10 bases. The CDR3 loop spans 17 amino acids. The germline V gene encodes CDR1 SEHNR and CDR2 FQNEAQ (reference sequence).

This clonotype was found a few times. The CDR3 coding sequence is TGTGCCAGCAGCGCGCGACAGGGAGGGATGGACGAGCAGTACTTC. Amino acid sequence: CASSARQGGMDEQYF. The chain carries TRBV9 and TRBJ2-7; D is perhaps TRBD1 or TRBD2 (7 bases each). Germline V gene lookup returns CDR1 SGDLS and CDR2 YYNGEE. This CDR3 is built from 15 residues. Trimming left V 3 bases short and J 5 bases short, with 18 bases between.

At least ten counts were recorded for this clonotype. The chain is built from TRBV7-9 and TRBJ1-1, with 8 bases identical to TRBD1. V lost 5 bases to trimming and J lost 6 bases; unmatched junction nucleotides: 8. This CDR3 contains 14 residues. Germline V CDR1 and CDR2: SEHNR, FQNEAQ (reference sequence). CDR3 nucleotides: TGTGCCAGCAGCCGCTTGACAGGGGACGCTGAAGCTTTCTTT. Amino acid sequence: CASSRLTGDAEAFF.

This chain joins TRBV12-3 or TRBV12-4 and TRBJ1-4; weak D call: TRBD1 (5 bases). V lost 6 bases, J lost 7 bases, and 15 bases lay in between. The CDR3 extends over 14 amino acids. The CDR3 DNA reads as TGTGCCAGCAGGCTGGGGGGGAATAGTGAAAAACTGTTTTTT. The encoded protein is CASRLGGNSEKLFF.

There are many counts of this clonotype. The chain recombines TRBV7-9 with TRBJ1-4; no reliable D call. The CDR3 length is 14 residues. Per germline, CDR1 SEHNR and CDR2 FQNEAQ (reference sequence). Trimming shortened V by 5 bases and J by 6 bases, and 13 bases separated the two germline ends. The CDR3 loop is CASSHPRPDEKLFF. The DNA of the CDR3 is TGTGCCAGCAGCCACCCCCGACCCGATGAAAAACTGTTTTTT.

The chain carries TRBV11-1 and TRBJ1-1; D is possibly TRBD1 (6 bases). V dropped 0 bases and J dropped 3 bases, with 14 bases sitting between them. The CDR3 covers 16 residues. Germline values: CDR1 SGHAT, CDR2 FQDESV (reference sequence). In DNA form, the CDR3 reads TGTGCCAGCAGCTTAGCCCGCGGGGGCAGGGACACTGAAGCTTTCTTT. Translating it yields CASSLARGGRDTEAFF.

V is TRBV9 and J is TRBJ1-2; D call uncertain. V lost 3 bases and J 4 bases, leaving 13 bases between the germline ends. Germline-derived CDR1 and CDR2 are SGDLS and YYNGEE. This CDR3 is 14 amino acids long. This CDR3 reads CASSGRSGLYGYTF. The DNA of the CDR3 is TGTGCCAGCAGCGGCAGGTCGGGTCTCTATGGCTACACCTTC.

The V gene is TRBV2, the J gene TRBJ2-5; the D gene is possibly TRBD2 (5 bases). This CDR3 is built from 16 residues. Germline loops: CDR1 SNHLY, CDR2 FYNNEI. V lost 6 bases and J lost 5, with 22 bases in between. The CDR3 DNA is TGTGCCAGCAGCCCCCGCTCGGGATTTGAGTGGGAGACCCAGTACTTC. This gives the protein CASSPRSGFEWETQYF.

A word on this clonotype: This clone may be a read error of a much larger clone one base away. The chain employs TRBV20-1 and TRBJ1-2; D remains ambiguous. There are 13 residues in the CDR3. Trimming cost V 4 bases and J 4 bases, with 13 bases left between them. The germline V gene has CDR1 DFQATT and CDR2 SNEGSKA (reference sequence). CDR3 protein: CSAKDWRGYGYTF. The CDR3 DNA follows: TGCAGTGCTAAAGATTGGCGGGGCTATGGCTACACCTTC.

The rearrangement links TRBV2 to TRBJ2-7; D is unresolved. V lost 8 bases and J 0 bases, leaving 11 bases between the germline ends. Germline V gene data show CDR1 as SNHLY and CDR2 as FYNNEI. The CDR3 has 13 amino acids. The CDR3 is CASVGKSSYEQYF. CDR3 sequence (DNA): TGTGCCAGCGTCGGTAAAAGCTCCTACGAGCAGTACTTC.

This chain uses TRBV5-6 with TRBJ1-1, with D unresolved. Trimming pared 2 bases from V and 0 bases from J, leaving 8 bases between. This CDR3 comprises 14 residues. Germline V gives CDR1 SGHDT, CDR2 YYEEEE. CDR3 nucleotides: TGTGCCAGCAGCTTCCAGAACATGAACACTGAAGCTTTCTTT. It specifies CASSFQNMNTEAFF.

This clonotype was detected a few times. CDR3 amino acids: CASSVAPGRPTEAFF. CDR3 nucleotide sequence: TGTGCCAGCAGCGTAGCCCCAGGGCGTCCTACTGAAGCTTTCTTT. The rearrangement joins TRBV9 to TRBJ1-1; weak D call: TRBD1 (5 bases). This CDR3 region has 15 residues. The germline gives CDR1 SGDLS, CDR2 YYNGEE. V was shortened by 0 bases and J by 5 bases, with 14 bases between the two germline ends.

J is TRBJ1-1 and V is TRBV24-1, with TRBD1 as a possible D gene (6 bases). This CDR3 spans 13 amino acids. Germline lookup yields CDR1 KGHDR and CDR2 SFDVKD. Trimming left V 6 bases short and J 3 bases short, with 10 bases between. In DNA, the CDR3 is TGTGCCACCAGTTCAGGGGACTACACTGAAGCTTTCTTT. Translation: CATSSGDYTEAFF.

The CDR3 sequence: CSAPAREPGEQYF. The CDR3 DNA reads TGCAGTGCCCCGGCGAGGGAACCCGGCGAGCAGTACTTC. The chain has TRBV20-1 and TRBJ2-7; maybe TRBD2 (5 bases). This CDR3 region has 13 residues. Germline CDR1 DFQATT, CDR2 SNEGSKA (reference sequence). Trimming stripped 6 bases from V and 6 bases from J, with 18 bases between.

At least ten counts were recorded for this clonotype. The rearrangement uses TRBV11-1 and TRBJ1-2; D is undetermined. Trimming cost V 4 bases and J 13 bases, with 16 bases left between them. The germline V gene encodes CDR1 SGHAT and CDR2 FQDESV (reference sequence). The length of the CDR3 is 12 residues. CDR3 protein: CASSSGLEAPTF. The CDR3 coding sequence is TGTGCCAGCAGCTCCGGCCTGGAAGCTCCCACCTTC. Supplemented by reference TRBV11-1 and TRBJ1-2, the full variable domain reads EAEVAQSPRYKITEKSQAVAFWCDPISGHATLYWYRQILGQGPELLVQFQDESVVDDSQLPKDRFSAERLKGVDSTLKIQPAELGDSAMYLCASSSGLEAPTFGSGTRLTVV.

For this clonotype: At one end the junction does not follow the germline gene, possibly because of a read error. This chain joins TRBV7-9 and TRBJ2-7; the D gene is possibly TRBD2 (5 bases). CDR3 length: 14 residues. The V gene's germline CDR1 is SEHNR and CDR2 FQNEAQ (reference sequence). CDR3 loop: CASSSSRRSYGQYF. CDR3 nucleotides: TGTGCCAGCAGCTCCTCCCGGAGGTCCTACGGGCAGTACTTC.

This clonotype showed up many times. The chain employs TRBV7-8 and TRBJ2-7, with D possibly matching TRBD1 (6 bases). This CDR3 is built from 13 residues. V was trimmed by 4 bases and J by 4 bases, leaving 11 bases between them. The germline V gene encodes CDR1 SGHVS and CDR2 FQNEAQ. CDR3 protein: CASSSDSLYEQYF. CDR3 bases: TGTGCCAGCAGCTCGGACAGCCTTTACGAGCAGTACTTC.

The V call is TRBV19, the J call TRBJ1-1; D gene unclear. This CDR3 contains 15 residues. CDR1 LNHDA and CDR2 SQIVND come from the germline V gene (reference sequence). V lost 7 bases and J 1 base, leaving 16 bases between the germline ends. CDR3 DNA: TGTGCCAGTAATGCACCATCTTGGGGGAACACTGAAGCTTTCTTT. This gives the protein CASNAPSWGNTEAFF.

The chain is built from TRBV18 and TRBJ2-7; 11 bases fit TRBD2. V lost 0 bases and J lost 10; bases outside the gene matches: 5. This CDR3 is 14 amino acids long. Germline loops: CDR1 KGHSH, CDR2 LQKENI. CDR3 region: CASSPPGLADRQYF. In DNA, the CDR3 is TGTGCCAGCTCACCACCGGGACTAGCGGACCGACAGTACTTC.

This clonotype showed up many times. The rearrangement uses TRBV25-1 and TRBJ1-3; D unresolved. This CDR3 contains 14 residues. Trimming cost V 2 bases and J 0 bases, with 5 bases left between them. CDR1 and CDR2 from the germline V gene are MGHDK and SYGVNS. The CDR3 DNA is TGTGCCAGCAGTGAAGGGAGCTCTGGAAACACCATATATTTT. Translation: CASSEGSSGNTIYF. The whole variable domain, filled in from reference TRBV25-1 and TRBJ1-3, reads EADIYQTPRYLVIGTGKKITLECSQTMGHDKMYWYQQDPGMELHLIHYSYGVNSTEKGDLSSESTVSRIRTEHFPLTLESARPSHTSQYLCASSEGSSGNTIYFGEGSWLTVV.

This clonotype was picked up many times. CDR3 nucleotides: TGTGCCAGCAGTATAGACAGGGCCAAGGGTCAGCCCCAGCATTTT. Residues: CASSIDRAKGQPQHF. This chain joins TRBV7-8 and TRBJ1-5; TRBD1 matches 7 bases. The CDR3 is made up of 15 amino acids. V shed 6 bases and J 6 bases; nucleotides not matched to a gene: 11. The germline V gene encodes CDR1 SGHVS and CDR2 FQNEAQ.

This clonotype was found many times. DNA of the CDR3: TGCAGCGTTGGAGTTGGCGGGAGGGCAACCGGGGAGCTGTTTTTT. It encodes CSVGVGGRATGELFF. The V gene is TRBV29-1, the J gene TRBJ2-2; the match to TRBD2 covers 9 bases. Germline loops: CDR1 SQVTM, CDR2 ANQGSEA. V was pared by 4 bases and J by 5 bases, with 8 bases of the junction left unmatched. This CDR3 is 15 amino acids long.

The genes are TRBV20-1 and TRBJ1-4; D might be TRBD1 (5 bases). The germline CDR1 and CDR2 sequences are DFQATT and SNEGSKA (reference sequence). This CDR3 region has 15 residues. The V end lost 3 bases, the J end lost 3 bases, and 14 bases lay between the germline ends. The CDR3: CSASPRIRANEKLFF. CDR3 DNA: TGCAGTGCTAGCCCCCGAATCAGGGCTAATGAAAAACTGTTTTTT.

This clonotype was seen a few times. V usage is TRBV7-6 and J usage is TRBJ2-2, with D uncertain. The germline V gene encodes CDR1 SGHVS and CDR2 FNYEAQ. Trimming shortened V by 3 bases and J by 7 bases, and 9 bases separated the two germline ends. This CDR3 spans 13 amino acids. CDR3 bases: TGTGCCAGCAGCTTTCTAGAAGGCGGGGAGCTGTTTTTT. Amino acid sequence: CASSFLEGGELFF.

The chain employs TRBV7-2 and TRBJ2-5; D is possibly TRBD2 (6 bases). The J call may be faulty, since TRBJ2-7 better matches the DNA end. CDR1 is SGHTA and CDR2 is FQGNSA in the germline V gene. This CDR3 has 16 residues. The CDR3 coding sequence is TGTGCCAGCAGGGGTCCAGGAGGGGCCCGGTACAACGAGCAGTACTTC. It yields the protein CASRGPGGARYNEQYF.

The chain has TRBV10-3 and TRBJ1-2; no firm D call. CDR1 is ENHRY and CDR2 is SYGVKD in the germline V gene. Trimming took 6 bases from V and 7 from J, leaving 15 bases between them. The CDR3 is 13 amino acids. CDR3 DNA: TGTGCCATCAGCGTTGAACCCGGTATTGGCTACACCTTC. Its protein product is CAISVEPGIGYTF.

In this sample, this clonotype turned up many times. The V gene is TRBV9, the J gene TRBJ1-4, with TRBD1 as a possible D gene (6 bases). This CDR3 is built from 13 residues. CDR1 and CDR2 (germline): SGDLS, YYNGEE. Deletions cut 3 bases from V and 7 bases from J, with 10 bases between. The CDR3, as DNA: TGTGCCAGCAGCGGGGGGCAGGGTGAAAAACTGTTTTTT. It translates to CASSGGQGEKLFF.

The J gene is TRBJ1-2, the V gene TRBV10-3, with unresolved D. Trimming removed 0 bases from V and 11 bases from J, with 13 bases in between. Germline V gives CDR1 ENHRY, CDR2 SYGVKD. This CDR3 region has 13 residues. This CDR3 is CAISESLPDPYTF. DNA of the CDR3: TGTGCCATCAGTGAGTCTCTTCCAGACCCTTACACCTTC.